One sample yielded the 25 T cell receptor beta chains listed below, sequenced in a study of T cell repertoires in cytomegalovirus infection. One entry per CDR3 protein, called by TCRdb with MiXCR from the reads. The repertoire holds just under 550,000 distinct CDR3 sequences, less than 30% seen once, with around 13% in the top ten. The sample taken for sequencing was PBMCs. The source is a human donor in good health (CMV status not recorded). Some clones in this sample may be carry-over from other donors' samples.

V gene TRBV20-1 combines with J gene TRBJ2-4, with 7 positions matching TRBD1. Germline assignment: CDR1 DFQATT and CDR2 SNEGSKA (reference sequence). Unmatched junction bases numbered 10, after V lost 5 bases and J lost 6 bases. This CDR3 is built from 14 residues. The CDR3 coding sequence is TGCAGTGCTCGGCGCGGAACAGGGGCAAACATTCAGTACTTC. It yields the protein CSARRGTGANIQYF.

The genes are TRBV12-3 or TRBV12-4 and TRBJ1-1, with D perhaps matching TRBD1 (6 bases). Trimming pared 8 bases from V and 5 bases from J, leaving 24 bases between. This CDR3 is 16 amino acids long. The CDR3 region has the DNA TGTGCCAGCCTTGATACCGGGGGGGCTGGGTGGACTGAAGCTTTCTTT. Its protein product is CASLDTGGAGWTEAFF.

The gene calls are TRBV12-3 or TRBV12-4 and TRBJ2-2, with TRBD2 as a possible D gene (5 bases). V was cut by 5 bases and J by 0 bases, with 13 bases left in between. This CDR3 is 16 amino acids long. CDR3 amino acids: CASSPREAPNTGELFF. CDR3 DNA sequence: TGTGCCAGCAGTCCCCGGGAAGCGCCGAACACCGGGGAGCTGTTTTTT.

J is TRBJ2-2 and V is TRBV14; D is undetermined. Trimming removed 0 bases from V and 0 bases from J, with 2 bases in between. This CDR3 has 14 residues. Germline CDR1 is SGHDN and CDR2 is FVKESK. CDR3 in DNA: TGTGCCAGCAGCCAAGACCCGAACACCGGGGAGCTGTTTTTT. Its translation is CASSQDPNTGELFF.

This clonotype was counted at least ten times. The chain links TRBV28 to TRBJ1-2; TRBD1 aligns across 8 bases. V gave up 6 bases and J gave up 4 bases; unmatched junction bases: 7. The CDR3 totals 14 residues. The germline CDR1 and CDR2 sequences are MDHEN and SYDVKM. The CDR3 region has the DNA TGTGCCAGCAGGGTGCAGGGGGCTACCTATGGCTACACCTTC. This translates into CASRVQGATYGYTF.

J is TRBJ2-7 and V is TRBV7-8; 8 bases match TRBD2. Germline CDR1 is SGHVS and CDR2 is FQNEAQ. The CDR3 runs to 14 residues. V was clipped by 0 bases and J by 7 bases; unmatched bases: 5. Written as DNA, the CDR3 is TGTGCCAGCAGCTTAGCGGCAATAGCGGGAGAGCAGTACGTC. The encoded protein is CASSLAAIAGEQYV.

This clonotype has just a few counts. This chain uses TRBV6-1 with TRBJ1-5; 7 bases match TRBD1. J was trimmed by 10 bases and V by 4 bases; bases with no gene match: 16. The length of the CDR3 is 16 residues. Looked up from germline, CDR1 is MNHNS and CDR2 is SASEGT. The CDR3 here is CASSAKRDSGWIPQHF. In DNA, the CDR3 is TGTGCCAGCAGTGCCAAAAGGGACAGCGGATGGATTCCCCAGCATTTT.

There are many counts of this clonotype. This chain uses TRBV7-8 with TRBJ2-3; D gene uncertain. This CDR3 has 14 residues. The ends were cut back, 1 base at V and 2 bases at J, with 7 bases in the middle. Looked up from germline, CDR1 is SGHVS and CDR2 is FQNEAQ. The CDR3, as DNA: TGTGCCAGCAGCTTAGTAGCAATCACAGATACGCAGTATTTT. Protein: CASSLVAITDTQYF. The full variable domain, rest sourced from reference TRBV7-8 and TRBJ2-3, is GAGVSQSPRYKVAKRGQDVALRCDPISGHVSLFWYQQALGQGPEFLTYFQNEAQLDKSGLPSDRFFAERPEGSVSTLKIQRTQQEDSAVYLCASSLVAITDTQYFGPGTRLTVL.

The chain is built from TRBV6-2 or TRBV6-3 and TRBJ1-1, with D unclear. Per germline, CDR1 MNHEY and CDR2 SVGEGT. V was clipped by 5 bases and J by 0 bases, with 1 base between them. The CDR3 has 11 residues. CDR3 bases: TGTGCCAGCAGTATGAACACTGAAGCTTTCTTT. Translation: CASSMNTEAFF.

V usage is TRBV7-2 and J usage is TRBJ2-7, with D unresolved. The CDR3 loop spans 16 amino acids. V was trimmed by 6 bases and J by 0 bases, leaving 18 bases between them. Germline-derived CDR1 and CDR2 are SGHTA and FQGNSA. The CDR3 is CASSCFRCHPSYEQYV. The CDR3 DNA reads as TGTGCCAGCAGTTGCTTCCGGTGCCACCCCTCCTACGAGCAGTACGTC.

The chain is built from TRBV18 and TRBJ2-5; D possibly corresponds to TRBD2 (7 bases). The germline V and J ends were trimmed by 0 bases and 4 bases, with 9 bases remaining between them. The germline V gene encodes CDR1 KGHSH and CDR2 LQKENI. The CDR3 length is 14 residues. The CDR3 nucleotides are TGTGCCAGCTCACCACCGAGGGGGGGAGAGACCCAGTACTTC. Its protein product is CASSPPRGGETQYF.

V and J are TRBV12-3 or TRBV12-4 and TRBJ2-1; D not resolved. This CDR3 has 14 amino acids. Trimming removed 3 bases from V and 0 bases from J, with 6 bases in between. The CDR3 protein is CASSLVDSYNEQFF. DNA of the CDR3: TGTGCCAGCAGTTTGGTGGACTCCTACAATGAGCAGTTCTTC.

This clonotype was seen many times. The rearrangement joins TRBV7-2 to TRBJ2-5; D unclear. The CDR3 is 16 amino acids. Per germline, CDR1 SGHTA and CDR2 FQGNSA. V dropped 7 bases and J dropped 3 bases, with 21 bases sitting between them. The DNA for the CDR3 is TGTGCCAGCACCCCTCCCAGGAGAGGACGAAAAGAGACCCAGTACTTC. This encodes CASTPPRRGRKETQYF.

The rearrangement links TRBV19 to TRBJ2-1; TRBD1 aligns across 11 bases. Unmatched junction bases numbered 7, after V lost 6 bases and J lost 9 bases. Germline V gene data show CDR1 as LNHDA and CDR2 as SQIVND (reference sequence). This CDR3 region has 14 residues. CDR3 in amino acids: CASRGTGGGGEQFF. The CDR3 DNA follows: TGTGCCAGTAGGGGGACAGGGGGTGGAGGTGAGCAGTTCTTC.

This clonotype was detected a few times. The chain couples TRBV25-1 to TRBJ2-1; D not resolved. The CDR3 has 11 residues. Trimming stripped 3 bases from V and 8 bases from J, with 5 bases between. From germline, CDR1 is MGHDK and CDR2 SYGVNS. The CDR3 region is CASSEGHEQFF. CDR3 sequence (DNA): TGTGCCAGCAGTGAGGGCCATGAGCAGTTCTTC.

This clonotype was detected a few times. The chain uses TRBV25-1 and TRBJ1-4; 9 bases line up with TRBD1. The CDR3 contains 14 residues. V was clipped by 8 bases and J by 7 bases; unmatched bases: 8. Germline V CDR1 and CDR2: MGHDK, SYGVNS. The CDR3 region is CASSRTGVGEKLFF. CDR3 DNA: TGTGCCAGCTCCCGGACAGGGGTAGGTGAAAAACTGTTTTTT.

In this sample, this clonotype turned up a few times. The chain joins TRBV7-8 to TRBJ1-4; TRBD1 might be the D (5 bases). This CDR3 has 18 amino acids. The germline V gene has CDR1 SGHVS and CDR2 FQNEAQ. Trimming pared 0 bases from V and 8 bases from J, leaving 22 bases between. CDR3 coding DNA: TGTGCCAGCAGCTTAGCGGGGGGGATGATGGACAAGGCCGAAAAACTGTTTTTT. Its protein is CASSLAGGMMDKAEKLFF.

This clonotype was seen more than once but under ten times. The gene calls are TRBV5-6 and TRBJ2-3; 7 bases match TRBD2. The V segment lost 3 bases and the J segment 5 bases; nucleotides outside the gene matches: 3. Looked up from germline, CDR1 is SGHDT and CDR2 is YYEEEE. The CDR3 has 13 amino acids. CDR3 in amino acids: CASSWEGVDTQYF. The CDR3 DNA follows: TGTGCCAGCAGCTGGGAGGGTGTAGATACGCAGTATTTT.

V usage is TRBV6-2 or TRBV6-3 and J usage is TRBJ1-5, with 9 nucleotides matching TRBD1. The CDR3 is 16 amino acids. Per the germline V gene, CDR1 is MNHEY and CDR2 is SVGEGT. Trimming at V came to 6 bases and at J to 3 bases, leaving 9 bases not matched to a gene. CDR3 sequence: CASSLLGTGFNQPQHF. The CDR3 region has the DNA TGTGCCAGCAGCCTTCTCGGGACAGGGTTCAATCAGCCCCAGCATTTT.

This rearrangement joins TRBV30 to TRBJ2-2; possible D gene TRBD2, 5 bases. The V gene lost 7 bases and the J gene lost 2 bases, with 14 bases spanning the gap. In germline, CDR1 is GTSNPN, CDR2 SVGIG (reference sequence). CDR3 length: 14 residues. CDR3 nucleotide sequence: TGTGCCTCTAAAGGACTTATTAACACCGGGGAGCTGTTTTTT. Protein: CASKGLINTGELFF. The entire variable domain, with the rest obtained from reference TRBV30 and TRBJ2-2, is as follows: SQTIHQWPATLVQPVGSPLSLECTVEGTSNPNLYWYRQAAGRGLQLLFYSVGIGQISSEVPQNLSASRPQDRQFILSSKKLLLSDSGFYLCASKGLINTGELFFGEGSRLTVL.

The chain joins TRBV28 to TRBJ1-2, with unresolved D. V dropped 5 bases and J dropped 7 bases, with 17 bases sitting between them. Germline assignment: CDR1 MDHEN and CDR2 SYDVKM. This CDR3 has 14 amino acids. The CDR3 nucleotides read TGTGCCAGCAGTATACCGGACCCCCCAGGTGGCTACACCTTC. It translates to CASSIPDPPGGYTF.

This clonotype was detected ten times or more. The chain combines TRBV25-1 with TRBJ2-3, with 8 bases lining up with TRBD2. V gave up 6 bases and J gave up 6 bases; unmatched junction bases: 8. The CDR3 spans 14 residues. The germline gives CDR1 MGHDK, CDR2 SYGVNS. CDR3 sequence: CASSPTGGSDTQYF. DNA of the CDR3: TGTGCCAGCAGCCCTACGGGAGGGTCGGATACGCAGTATTTT.

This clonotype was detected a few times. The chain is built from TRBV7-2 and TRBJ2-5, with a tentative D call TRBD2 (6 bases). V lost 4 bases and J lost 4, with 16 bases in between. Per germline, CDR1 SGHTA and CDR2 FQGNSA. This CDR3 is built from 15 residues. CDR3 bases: TGTGCCAGCAGCTCTCCCTCTGGCGGGACAGAGACCCAGTACTTC. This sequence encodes CASSSPSGGTETQYF.

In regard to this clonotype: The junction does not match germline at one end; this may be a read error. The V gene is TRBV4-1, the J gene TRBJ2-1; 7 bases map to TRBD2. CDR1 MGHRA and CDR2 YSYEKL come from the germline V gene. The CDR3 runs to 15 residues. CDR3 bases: TGTGCCAGCACGATTAGCGGGCGAGGGGACGATGAGCAGTTCTTC. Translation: CASTISGRGDDEQFF.

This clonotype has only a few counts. The CDR3, as DNA: TGTGCCAGCAGCTCGACTACTATTAGCACAGATACGCAGTATTTT. Its translation is CASSSTTISTDTQYF. V gene TRBV7-8 combines with J gene TRBJ2-3; tentative D call: TRBD2 (5 bases). The CDR3 has 15 residues. The ends were cut back, 4 bases at V and 0 bases at J, with 11 bases in the middle. In germline, CDR1 is SGHVS, CDR2 FQNEAQ. The whole variable domain, filled in from reference TRBV7-8 and TRBJ2-3, reads GAGVSQSPRYKVAKRGQDVALRCDPISGHVSLFWYQQALGQGPEFLTYFQNEAQLDKSGLPSDRFFAERPEGSVSTLKIQRTQQEDSAVYLCASSSTTISTDTQYFGPGTRLTVL.